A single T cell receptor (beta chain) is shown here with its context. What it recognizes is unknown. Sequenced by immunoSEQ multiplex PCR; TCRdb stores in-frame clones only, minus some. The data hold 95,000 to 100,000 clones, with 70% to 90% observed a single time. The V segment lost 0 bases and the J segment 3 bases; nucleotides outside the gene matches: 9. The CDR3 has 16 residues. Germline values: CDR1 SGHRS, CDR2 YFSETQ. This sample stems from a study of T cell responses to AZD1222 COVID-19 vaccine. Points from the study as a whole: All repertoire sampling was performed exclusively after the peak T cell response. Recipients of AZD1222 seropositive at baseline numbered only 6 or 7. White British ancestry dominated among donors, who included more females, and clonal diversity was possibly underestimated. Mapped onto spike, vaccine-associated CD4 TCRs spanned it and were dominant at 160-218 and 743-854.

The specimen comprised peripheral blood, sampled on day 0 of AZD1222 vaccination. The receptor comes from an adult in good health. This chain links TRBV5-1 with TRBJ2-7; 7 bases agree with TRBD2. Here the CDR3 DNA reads TGCGCCAGCAGCTTGGTATTGACGGGAGGACTCTACGAGCAGTACTTC. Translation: CASSLVLTGGLYEQYF.